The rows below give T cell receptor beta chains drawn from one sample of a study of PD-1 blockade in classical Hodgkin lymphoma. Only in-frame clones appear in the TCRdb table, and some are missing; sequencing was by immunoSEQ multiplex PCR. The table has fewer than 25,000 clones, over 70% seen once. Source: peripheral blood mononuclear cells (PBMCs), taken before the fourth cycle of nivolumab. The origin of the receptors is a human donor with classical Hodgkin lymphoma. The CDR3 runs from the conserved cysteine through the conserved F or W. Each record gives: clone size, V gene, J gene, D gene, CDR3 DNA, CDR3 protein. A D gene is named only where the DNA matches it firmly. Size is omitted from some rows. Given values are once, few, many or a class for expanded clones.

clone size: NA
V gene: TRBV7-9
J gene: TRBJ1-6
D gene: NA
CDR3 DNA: TGTGCCAGCAGCGCCCCGGGAACAATCGGTTCACCCCTCCACTTT
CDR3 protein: CASSAPGTIGSPLHF

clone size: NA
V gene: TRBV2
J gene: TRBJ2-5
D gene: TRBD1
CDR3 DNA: TGTGCCAGCAGCGGACAGGGCGGAGGGGAGACCCAGTACTTC
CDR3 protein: CASSGQGGGETQYF

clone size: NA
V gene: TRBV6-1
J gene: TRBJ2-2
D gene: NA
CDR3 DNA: TGTGCCAGCACCCCGTCGGAGGCCGGGGAGCTGTTTTTT
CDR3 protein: CASTPSEAGELFF

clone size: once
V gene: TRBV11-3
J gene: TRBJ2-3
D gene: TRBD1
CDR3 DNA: TGTGCCAGCAGCCCCCAGGGGGTCACAGATACGCAGTATTTT
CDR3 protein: CASSPQGVTDTQYF

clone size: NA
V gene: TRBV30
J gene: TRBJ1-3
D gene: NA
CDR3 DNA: TGTGCCTGGACCCCGGACGGGACCTCTGGAAACACCATATATTTT
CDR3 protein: CAWTPDGTSGNTIYF

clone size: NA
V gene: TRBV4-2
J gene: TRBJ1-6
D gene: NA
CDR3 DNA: TGTGCCAGCAGCCAAGACGGGGGGACGGTGGAATCACCCCTCCACTTT
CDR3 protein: CASSQDGGTVESPLHF

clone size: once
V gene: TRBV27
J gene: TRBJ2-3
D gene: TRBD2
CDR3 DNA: TGTGCCAGCAGTTTATACCGGCGAGCTAGCGGGAGGGCCACAGATACGCAGTATTTT
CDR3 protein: CASSLYRRASGRATDTQYF

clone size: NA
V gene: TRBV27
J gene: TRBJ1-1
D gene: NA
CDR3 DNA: TGTGCCAGCAGTTTACCTTCTGAGTCGGCTTTCTTT
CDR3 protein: CASSLPSESAFF

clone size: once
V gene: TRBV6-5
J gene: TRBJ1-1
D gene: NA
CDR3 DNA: TGTGCCAGCAGTTATACAGGGAACACTGAAGCTTTCTTT
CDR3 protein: CASSYTGNTEAFF

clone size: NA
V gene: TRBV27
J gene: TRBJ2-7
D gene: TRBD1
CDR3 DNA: TGTGCCAGCAGTTTTGGACAGGGGGCTACATACGAGCAGTACTTC
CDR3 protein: CASSFGQGATYEQYF

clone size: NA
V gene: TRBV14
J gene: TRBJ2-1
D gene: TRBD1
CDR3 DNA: TGTGCCAGCAGCCAAGAAACAGGGGTAGCTGAGCAGTTCTTC
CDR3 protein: CASSQETGVAEQFF

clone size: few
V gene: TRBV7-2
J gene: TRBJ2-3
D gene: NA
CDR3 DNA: TGTGCCAGCACCCTGGTTAGCACAGATACGCAGTATTTT
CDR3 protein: CASTLVSTDTQYF

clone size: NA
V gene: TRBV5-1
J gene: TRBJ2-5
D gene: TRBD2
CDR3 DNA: TGCGCCAGCACCGCGACTAGCGCACAAGAGACCCAGTACTTC
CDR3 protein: CASTATSAQETQYF

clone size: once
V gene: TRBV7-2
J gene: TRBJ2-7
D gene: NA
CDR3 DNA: TGTGCCAGCAGCCTTCCGGGCTACGAGCAGTACTTC
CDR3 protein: CASSLPGYEQYF

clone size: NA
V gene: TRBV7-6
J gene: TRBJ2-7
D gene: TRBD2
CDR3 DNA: TGTGCCAGCAGCTTAGAGCTTACTAGCGGGAGCTCCTACGAGCAGTACTTC
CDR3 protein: CASSLELTSGSSYEQYF